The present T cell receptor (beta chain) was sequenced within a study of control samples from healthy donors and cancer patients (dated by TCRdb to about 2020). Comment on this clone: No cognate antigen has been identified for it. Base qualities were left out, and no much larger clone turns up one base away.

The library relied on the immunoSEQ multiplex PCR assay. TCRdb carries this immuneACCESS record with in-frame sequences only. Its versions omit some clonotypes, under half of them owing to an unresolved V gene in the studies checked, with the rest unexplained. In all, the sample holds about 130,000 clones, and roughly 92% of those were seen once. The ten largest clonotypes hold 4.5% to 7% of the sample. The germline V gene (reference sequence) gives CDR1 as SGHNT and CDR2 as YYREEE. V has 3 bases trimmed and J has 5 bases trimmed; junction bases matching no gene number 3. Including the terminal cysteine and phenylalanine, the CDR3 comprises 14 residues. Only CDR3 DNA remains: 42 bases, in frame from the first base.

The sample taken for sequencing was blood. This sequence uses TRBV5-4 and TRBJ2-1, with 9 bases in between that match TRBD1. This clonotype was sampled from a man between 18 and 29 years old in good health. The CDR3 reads CASSSRDRDNEQFF. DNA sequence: TGTGCCAGCAGCTCCCGGGACAGGGACAATGAGCAGTTCTTC.